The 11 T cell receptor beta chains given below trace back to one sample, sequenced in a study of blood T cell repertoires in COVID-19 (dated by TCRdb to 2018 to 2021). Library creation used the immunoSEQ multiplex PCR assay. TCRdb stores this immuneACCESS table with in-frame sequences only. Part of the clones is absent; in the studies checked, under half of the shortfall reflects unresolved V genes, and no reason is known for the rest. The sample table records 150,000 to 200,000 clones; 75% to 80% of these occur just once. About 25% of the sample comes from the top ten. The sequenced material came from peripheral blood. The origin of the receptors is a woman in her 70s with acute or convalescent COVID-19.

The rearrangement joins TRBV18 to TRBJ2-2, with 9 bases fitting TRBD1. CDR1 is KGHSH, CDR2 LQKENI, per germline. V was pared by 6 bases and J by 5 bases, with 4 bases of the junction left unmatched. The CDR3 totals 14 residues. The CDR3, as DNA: TGTGCCAGCTCGACCGGGACAGGGACCGGGGAGCTGTTTTTT. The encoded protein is CASSTGTGTGELFF. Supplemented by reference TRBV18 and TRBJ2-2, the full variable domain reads NAGVMQNPRHLVRRRGQEARLRCSPMKGHSHVYWYRQLPEEGLKFMVYLQKENIIDESGMPKERFSAEFPKEGPSILRIQQVVRGDSAAYFCASSTGTGTGELFFGEGSRLTVL.

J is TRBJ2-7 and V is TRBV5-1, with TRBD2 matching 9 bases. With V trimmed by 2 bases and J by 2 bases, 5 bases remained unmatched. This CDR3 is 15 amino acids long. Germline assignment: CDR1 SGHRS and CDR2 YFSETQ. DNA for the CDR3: TGCGCCAGCAGCTTAGGGAGCGGGGGGCCCTACGAGCAGTACTTC. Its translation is CASSLGSGGPYEQYF.

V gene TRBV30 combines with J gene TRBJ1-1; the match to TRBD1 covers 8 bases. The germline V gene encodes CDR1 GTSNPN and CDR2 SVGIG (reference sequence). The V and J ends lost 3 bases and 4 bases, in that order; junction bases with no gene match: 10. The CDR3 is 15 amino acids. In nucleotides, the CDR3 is TGTGCCTGGAGGGCCGGGACAGGAGTGAGCACTGAAGCTTTCTTT. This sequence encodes CAWRAGTGVSTEAFF.

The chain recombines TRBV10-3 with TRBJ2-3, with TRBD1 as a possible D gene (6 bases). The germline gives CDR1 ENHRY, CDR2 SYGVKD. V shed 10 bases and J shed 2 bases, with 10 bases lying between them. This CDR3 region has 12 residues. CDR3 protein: CATGQNTDTQYF. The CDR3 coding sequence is TGTGCCACGGGACAAAACACAGATACGCAGTATTTT.

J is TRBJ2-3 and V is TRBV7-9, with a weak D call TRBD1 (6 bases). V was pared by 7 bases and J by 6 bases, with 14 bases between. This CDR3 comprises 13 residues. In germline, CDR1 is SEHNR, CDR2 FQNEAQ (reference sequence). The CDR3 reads CASNRQGSDTQYF. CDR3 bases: TGTGCCAGCAACCGGCAGGGGTCGGATACGCAGTATTTT.

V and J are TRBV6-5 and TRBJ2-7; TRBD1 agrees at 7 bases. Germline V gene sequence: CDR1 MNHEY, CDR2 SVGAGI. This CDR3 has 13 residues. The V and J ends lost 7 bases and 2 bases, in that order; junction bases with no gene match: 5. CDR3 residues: CASKRTGAYEQYF. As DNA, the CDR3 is TGTGCCAGCAAACGGACAGGAGCCTACGAGCAGTACTTC.

The CDR3 bases are TGTGCCACCAGTGATGGTGGACTCGGAAAGGAGACCCAGTACTTC. Protein product: CATSDGGLGKETQYF. The chain couples TRBV24-1 to TRBJ2-5; a weak D match, TRBD2 (5 bases). The germline gives CDR1 KGHDR, CDR2 SFDVKD. Between the trimmed V and J ends, which lost 3 bases and 5 bases, there was a span of 15 bases. This CDR3 is 15 amino acids long.

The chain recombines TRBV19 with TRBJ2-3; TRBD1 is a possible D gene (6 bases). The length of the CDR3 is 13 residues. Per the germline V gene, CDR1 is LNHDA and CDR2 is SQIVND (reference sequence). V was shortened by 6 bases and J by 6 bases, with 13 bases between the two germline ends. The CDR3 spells CASRVAGADTQYF. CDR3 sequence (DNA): TGTGCCAGTAGGGTTGCAGGGGCCGATACGCAGTATTTT.

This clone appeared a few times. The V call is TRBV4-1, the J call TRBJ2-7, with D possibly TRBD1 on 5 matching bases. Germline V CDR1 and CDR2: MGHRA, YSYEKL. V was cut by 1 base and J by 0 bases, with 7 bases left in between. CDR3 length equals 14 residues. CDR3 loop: CASSQGRGSYEQYF. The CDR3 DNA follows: TGCGCCAGCAGCCAAGGTAGGGGCTCCTACGAGCAGTACTTC.

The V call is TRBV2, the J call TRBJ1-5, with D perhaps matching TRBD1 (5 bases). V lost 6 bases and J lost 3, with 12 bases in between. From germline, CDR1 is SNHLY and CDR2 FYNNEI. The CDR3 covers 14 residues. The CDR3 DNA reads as TGTGCCAGCAGCGACAGCCCGATCAATCAGCCCCAGCATTTT. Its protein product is CASSDSPINQPQHF.

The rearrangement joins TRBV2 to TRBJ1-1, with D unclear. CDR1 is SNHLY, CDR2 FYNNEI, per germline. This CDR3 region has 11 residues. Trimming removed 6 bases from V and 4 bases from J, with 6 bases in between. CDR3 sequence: CASSVITEAFF. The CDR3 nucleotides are TGTGCCAGCAGCGTTATCACTGAAGCTTTCTTT.